This TCR beta chain was documented in a study of blood T cell repertoires in COVID-19. Here immunoSEQ multiplex PCR was the method, and the copy in TCRdb shows in-frame clones only, minus some. The sample has some 180,000 clones, roughly 88% seen once; the top ten hold 4.5% to 5%. V lost 3 bases and J 0 bases, leaving 21 bases between the germline ends. Germline loops: CDR1 LGHNA, CDR2 YSLEER. The CDR3 has 19 amino acids. The TCR was taken from a man in his late teens or twenties with COVID-19, enrolled during active disease. V and J are TRBV4-3 and TRBJ1-3; possibly TRBD1 for D (5 bases). Sequencing input: peripheral blood. The CDR3 region is CASSQWAGRTPHSGNTIYF. In DNA, the CDR3 is TGCGCCAGCAGCCAGTGGGCCGGAAGGACACCTCACTCTGGAAACACCATATATTTT.